These 7 T cell receptor beta chains originate from one sample sequenced in a study of blood T cell repertoires in COVID-19. Sequenced by immunoSEQ multiplex PCR; TCRdb stores in-frame clones only, minus some. The data hold some 190,000 clones, with 80% observed a single time. Sequenced input: PBMCs or T cells enriched from blood (not recorded which). The receptors were sampled from a man aged 60-69 years who had been exposed to COVID-19.

This clone was seen once. At one boundary the junction diverges from the germline segment, which might be a read error. The chain employs TRBV13 and TRBJ2-5; the match to TRBD2 covers 8 bases. In germline, CDR1 is PRHDT, CDR2 FYEKMQ (reference sequence). The CDR3 has 16 residues. CDR3: CASSLGLAGNQETQYF. CDR3 coding DNA: TGTGCCAGCAGCCTAGGACTAGCAGGAAACCAAGAGACCCAGTACTTC.

On this clone: One end of the junction varies from germline; a read error may be responsible. The chain joins TRBV18 to TRBJ1-1; D not resolved. CDR1 and CDR2 from the germline V gene are KGHSH and LQKENI. The CDR3 sequence is 21 residues long. CDR3 sequence (DNA): TGTGCCAGCTCACCACCGACGTCTGTCAGGCCCCCGCGAATATGGAACGCTGAAGCTTTCTTT. It yields the protein CASSPPTSVRPPRIWNAEAFF.

The chain has TRBV28 and TRBJ1-2; 11 bases agree with TRBD1. This CDR3 is built from 14 residues. Germline CDR1 is MDHEN and CDR2 is SYDVKM. V lost 6 bases to trimming and J lost 4 bases; unmatched junction nucleotides: 4. Here the CDR3 reads CASRPGQGAYGYTF. The CDR3, as DNA: TGTGCCAGCAGACCCGGACAGGGGGCCTATGGCTACACCTTC.

The genes are TRBV6-5 and TRBJ2-1; a possible D gene is TRBD2 (6 bases). V lost 2 bases to trimming and J lost 2 bases, with 10 bases between them. The CDR3 consists of 15 residues. From germline, CDR1 is MNHEY and CDR2 SVGAGI. CDR3 loop: CASSYGLAAYNEQFF. DNA of the CDR3: TGTGCCAGCAGTTACGGGTTAGCGGCCTACAATGAGCAGTTCTTC.

The gene calls are TRBV11-2 and TRBJ2-3; possible D gene TRBD1, 5 bases. Germline CDR1 SGHAT, CDR2 FQNNGV. CDR3 length: 16 residues. V was shortened by 0 bases and J by 4 bases, with 14 bases between the two germline ends. CDR3 DNA: TGTGCCAGCAGCTTAGATGGGGCCCCCGGGTCAGATACGCAGTATTTT. It specifies CASSLDGAPGSDTQYF.

The genes are TRBV19 and TRBJ2-5; TRBD1 might be the D (6 bases). The CDR3 length is 14 residues. V dropped 2 bases and J dropped 4 bases, with 11 bases sitting between them. Germline values: CDR1 LNHDA, CDR2 SQIVND (reference sequence). The CDR3 region has the DNA TGTGCCAGTAGTATAAATAAACAGGGAGAGACCCAGTACTTC. This gives the protein CASSINKQGETQYF.

There are a few counts of this clone. V gene TRBV2 combines with J gene TRBJ2-1, with TRBD2 matching over 8 bases. V was pared by 7 bases and J by 2 bases, with 4 bases of the junction left unmatched. Germline V gives CDR1 SNHLY, CDR2 FYNNEI. The CDR3 length is 14 residues. CDR3 residues: CASTEREPYNEQFF. In DNA form, the CDR3 reads TGTGCCAGCACCGAGCGGGAGCCCTACAATGAGCAGTTCTTC.